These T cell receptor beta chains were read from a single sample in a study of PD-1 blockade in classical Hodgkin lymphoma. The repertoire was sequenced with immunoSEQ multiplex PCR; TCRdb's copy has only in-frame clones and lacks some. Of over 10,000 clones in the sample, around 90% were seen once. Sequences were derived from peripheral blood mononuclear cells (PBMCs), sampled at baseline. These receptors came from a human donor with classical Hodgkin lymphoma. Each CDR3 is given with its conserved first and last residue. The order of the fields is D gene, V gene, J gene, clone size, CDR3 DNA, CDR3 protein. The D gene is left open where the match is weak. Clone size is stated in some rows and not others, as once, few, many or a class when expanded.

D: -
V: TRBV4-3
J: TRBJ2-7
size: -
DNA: TGCGCCAGCAGCCAAAATCGGGACGTTTCCTACGAGCAGTACTTC
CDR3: CASSQNRDVSYEQYF

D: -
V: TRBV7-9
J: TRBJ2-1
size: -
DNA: TGTGCCAGCAGCTTAGCGTCTCGGGGACATTCCAATGAGCAGTTCTTC
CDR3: CASSLASRGHSNEQFF

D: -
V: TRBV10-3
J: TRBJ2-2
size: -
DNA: TGTGCCATCAGTGATTGGGGACTGAACACCGGGGAGCTGTTTTTT
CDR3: CAISDWGLNTGELFF

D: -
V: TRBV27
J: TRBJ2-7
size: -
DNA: TGTGCCAGCAGTTACATCGGACAATTCGGTTACGAGCAGTACTTC
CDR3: CASSYIGQFGYEQYF

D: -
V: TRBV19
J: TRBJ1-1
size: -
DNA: TGTGCCAGTCTACTGGAGACAGGCGCGAACACTGAAGCTTTCTTT
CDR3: CASLLETGANTEAFF

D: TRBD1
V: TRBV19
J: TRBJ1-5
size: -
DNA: TGTGCCAGTAGTAATAGCCCACAGGGGGCCCAGCCCCAGCATTTT
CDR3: CASSNSPQGAQPQHF

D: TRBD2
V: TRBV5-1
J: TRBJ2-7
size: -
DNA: TGCGCCAGCAGCTTGGCCGGGGGGAGGGGACTAGGATTACTAGCAGGCACCTACGAGCAGTACTTC
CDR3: CASSLAGGRGLGLLAGTYEQYF

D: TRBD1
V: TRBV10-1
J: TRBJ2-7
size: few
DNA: TGCGCCAGCAGCGGGACAGGTAGCTCCTACGAGCAGTACTTC
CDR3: CASSGTGSSYEQYF

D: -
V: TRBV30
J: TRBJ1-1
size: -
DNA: TGTGCCTGGAGCCGACTTGCCACAGCGAACACTGAAGCTTTCTTT
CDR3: CAWSRLATANTEAFF

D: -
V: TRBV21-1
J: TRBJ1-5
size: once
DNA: TGTGCCAGCAGCAAAGTGGGAACCCTTCATCAGCCCCAGCATTTT
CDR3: CASSKVGTLHQPQHF

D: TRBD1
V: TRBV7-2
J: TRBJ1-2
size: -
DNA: TGTGCCAGCAGCTCCTTCGGACAGGGATCGATGGGTGGCTACACCTTC
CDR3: CASSSFGQGSMGGYTF

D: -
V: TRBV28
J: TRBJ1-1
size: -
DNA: TGTGCCAGCAGTTGGGGGTTAACGGGACAAATGAACACTGAAGCTTTCTTT
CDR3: CASSWGLTGQMNTEAFF

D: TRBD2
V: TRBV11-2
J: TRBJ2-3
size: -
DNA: TGTGCCAGCAGCCCGACTAGCGGGGCCACAGATACGCAGTATTTT
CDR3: CASSPTSGATDTQYF

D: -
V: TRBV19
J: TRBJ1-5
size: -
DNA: TGTGCCAGTAGCGGACAAGTATATAGCAATCAGCCCCAGCATTTT
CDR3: CASSGQVYSNQPQHF

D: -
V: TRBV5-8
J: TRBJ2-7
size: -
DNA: TGTGCCAGCAGCCGACCTTTCCAGACAGGTGGGGAAGCCGAGCAGTACTTC
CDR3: CASSRPFQTGGEAEQYF

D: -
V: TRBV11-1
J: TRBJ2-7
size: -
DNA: TGTGCCAGCAGCTTAGCGCCCCCCCCCGGGGACGAGCAGTACTTC
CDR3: CASSLAPPPGDEQYF

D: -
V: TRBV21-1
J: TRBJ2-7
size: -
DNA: TGTGCCAGCCCCCCGGTAAAACACAGGGGGGCCTACGAGCAGTACTTC
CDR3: CASPPVKHRGAYEQYF

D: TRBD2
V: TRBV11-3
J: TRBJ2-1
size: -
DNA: TGTGCCAGCAGCTTACTAGCGGGAGCCGTCAATGAGCAGTTCTTC
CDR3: CASSLLAGAVNEQFF

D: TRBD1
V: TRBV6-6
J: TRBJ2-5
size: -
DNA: TGTGCCAGCATTGACAGGGTTAACCAAGAGACCCAGTACTTC
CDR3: CASIDRVNQETQYF

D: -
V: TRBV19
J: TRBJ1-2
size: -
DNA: TGTGCCAGTAGTATAGCTCCGGACGATTATGGCTACACCTTC
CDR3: CASSIAPDDYGYTF

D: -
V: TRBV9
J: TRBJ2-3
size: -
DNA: TGTGCCAGCAGCCCCTCTGGGGAATGGGGGCAGTATTTT
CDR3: CASSPSGEWGQYF

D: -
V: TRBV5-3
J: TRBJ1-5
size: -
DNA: TGTGCCAGAAGCTTGCTCCGGAATCAGCCCCAGCATTTT
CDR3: CARSLLRNQPQHF

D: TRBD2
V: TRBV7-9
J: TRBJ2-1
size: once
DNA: TGTGCCAGCAGCTGGCTCGGACTAGCGGGATACAATGAGCAGTTCTTC
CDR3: CASSWLGLAGYNEQFF

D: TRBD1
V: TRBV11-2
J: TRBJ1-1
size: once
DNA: TGTGCCAGCAGCACTTCGTATCCCGGGACAGGGAACACTGAAGCTTTCTTT
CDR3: CASSTSYPGTGNTEAFF

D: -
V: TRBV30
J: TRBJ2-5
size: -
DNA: TGTGCCTGGAGTATACAGGGTGTAGCGGAGACCCAGTACTTC
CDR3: CAWSIQGVAETQYF

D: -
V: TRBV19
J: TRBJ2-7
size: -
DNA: TGTGCCAGTAGTATAGGAGGCTCGTACGAGCAGTACTTC
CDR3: CASSIGGSYEQYF

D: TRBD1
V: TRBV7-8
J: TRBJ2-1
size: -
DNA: TGTGCCAGCATTGGACAGGGAGCGCAGAATGAGCAGTTCTTC
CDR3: CASIGQGAQNEQFF

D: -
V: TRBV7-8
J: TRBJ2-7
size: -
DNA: TGTGCCAGCACCCGGACAGTCCTCTCCTACGAGCAGTACTTC
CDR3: CASTRTVLSYEQYF

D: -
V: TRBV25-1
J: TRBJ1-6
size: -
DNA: TGTGCCAGCACCCAATCCCTAGTTTCCGATTCACCCCTCCACTTT
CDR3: CASTQSLVSDSPLHF

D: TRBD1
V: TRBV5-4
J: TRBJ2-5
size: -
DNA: TGTGCCAGCAGCTACGGACAGGGGAAGGGGACCCAGTACTTC
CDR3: CASSYGQGKGTQYF

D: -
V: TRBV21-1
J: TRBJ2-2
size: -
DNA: TGTGCCAGCAGCAAAGACGTAGAAGAGCTAGCGGGAGCCGGGGAGCTGTTTTTT
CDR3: CASSKDVEELAGAGELFF

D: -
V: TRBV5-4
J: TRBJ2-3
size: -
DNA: TGTGCCAGCAGCTTGTCCGTCGCCGGCACAGATACGCAGTATTTT
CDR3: CASSLSVAGTDTQYF

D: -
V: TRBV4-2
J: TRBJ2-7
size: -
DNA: TGTGCCAGCAGCTTCTCGACAGTCTCCTACGAGCAGTACTTC
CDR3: CASSFSTVSYEQYF

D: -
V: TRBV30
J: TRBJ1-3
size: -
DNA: TGTGCCTGGGGACACCTATCTGGAAACACCATATATTTT
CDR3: CAWGHLSGNTIYF

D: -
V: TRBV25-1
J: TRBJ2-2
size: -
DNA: TGTGCCAGCAGTGAACATAGGGAACCCACCGGGGAGCTGTTTTTT
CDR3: CASSEHREPTGELFF

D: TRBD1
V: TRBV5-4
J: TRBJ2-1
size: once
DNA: TGTGCCAGCAGCTTGGAGGGACAGGGTTACAATGAGCAGTTCTTC
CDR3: CASSLEGQGYNEQFF

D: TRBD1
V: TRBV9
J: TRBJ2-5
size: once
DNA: TGTGCCAGCAGTCAGGGGGACCAAGAGACCCAGTACTTC
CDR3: CASSQGDQETQYF

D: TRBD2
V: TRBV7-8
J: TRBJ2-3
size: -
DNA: TGTGCCAGCAGCACCGGACTAGCGGGGGCCCGCACAGATACGCAGTATTTT
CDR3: CASSTGLAGARTDTQYF

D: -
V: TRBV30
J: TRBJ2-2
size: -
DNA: TGTGCCTGGAGTGTCCTAGCTACAACCGGGGAGCTGTTTTTT
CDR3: CAWSVLATTGELFF

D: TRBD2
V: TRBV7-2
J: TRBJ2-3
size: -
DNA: TGTGCCAGCAGCTTAGTGCCTAGCGGGGGGGCAGATACGCAGTATTTT
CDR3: CASSLVPSGGADTQYF

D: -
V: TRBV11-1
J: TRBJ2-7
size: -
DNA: TGTGCCAGCAGCTACTCCTACGAGCAGTACTTC
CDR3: CASSYSYEQYF

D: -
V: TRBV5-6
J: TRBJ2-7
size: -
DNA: TGTGCCAGCAGCTTGGCCGTTGGTAGCGAGCTCTACGAGCAGTACTTC
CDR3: CASSLAVGSELYEQYF

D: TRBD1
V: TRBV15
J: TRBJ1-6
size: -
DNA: TGTGCCACCAGCAGAGATGGGGCAGGGGGTTATTCACCCCTCCACTTT
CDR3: CATSRDGAGGYSPLHF

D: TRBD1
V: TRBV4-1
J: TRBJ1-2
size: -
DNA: TGCGCCAGCAGCCATGTCGGACAGGGGGCGGGCTACACCTTC
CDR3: CASSHVGQGAGYTF

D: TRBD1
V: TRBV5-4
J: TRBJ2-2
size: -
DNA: TGTGCCAGCAGCATCGGACAGGGAACGAACACCGGGGAGCTGTTTTTT
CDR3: CASSIGQGTNTGELFF

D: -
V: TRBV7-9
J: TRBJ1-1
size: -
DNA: TGTGCCAGCAGCTCTACAAACACTGAAGCTTTCTTT
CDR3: CASSSTNTEAFF

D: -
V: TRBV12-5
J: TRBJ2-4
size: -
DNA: TGTGCTAGTGGTTTGGTACCGGGACGGCGAGCCAAAAACATTCAGTACTTC
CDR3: CASGLVPGRRAKNIQYF

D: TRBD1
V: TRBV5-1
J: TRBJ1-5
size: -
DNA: TGCGCCAGCAGCTTGATGCCAGGGGGTCAGCCCCAGCATTTT
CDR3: CASSLMPGGQPQHF

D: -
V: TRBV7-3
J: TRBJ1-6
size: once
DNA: TGTGCCAGCAGCTTAAGCAGCTCCTATAATTCACCCCTCCACTTT
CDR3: CASSLSSSYNSPLHF

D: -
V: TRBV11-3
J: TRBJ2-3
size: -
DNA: TGTGCCAGCAGCTTAAGGCTGAGCACAGATACGCAGTATTTT
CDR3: CASSLRLSTDTQYF